The 11 T cell receptor beta chains in this list originate from one sample, sequenced in a study of blood T cell repertoires in COVID-19. Only in-frame clones appear in the TCRdb table, and some are missing; sequencing was by immunoSEQ multiplex PCR. The sample has over 50,000 clones; around 87% are singletons. The sample consisted of peripheral blood. The origin of the receptors is a man between 60 and 70 years old with acute or convalescent COVID-19.

This chain uses TRBV6-2 or TRBV6-3 with TRBJ2-3; 11 bases fit TRBD1. The V gene's germline CDR1 is MNHEY and CDR2 SVGEGT. The CDR3 contains 19 residues. V lost 0 bases, J lost 6 bases, and 14 bases stayed unmatched. The CDR3 DNA follows: TGTGCCAGCAGTTACTCGATTTTTACCGGGACAGGGGGAACCGATACGCAGTATTTT. Its protein is CASSYSIFTGTGGTDTQYF.

The chain couples TRBV19 to TRBJ1-6, with D maybe TRBD1 (6 bases). The CDR3 spans 16 residues. V lost 3 bases to trimming and J lost 8 bases, with 17 bases between them. The germline CDR1 and CDR2 sequences are LNHDA and SQIVND (reference sequence). DNA of the CDR3: TGTGCCAGTAGTATCGCGACAGGCCGTTCAGATTCACCCCTCCACTTT. It translates to CASSIATGRSDSPLHF. Full variable domain (rest looked up from reference TRBV19 and TRBJ1-6): DGGITQSPKYLFRKEGQNVTLSCEQNLNHDAMYWYRQDPGQGLRLIYYSQIVNDFQKGDIAEGYSVSREKKESFPLTVTSAQKNPTAFYLCASSIATGRSDSPLHFGNGTRLTVT.

The chain combines TRBV7-9 with TRBJ1-1, with a tentative D call TRBD1 (5 bases). The CDR3 loop spans 14 amino acids. Germline assignment: CDR1 SEHNR and CDR2 FQNEAQ (reference sequence). The V gene lost 5 bases and the J gene lost 5 bases, with 15 bases spanning the gap. The CDR3 loop reads CASSPDTFRTEAFF. CDR3 coding DNA: TGTGCCAGCAGCCCGGACACGTTCAGGACTGAAGCTTTCTTT.

The chain employs TRBV27 and TRBJ1-1, with D maybe TRBD1 (5 bases). V was trimmed by 3 bases and J by 4 bases, leaving 9 bases between them. CDR3 size: 13 residues. CDR1 MNHEY and CDR2 SMNVEV come from the germline V gene (reference sequence). DNA of the CDR3: TGTGCCAGCAGTTTTTGGGGGGTCACTGAAGCTTTCTTT. It encodes CASSFWGVTEAFF.

The CDR3 here is CASSTTGVYGYTF. The CDR3 bases are TGTGCCAGCAGTACCACAGGGGTCTATGGCTACACCTTC. V is TRBV2 and J is TRBJ1-2; TRBD1 matches 7 bases. The CDR3 has 13 residues. Germline CDR1 SNHLY, CDR2 FYNNEI. Trimming cost V 5 bases and J 4 bases; bases outside gene matches: 4. Based on the CDR3 plus reference TRBV2 and TRBJ1-2, the full variable domain is EPEVTQTPSHQVTQMGQEVILRCVPISNHLYFYWYRQILGQKVEFLVSFYNNEISEKSEIFDDQFSVERPDGSNFTLKIRSTKLEDSAMYFCASSTTGVYGYTFGSGTRLTVV.

V gene TRBV11-2 combines with J gene TRBJ1-6; D is ambiguous. CDR1 SGHAT and CDR2 FQNNGV come from the germline V gene. V shed 4 bases and J shed 9 bases, with 10 bases lying between them. The CDR3 contains 13 residues. For the CDR3, the DNA is TGTGCCAGCAGCTCCGGGTCGGGTTCACCCCTCCACTTT. This translates into CASSSGSGSPLHF.

The V and J genes are TRBV13 and TRBJ1-2; D is unresolved. The CDR3 is made up of 15 amino acids. V was pared by 1 base and J by 8 bases, with 17 bases between. Germline V gene data show CDR1 as PRHDT and CDR2 as FYEKMQ (reference sequence). CDR3 region: CASSLESEKTKGYTF. In DNA form, the CDR3 reads TGTGCCAGCAGCTTAGAGTCCGAGAAGACTAAGGGCTACACCTTC.

This sequence joins TRBV6-5 and TRBJ1-2; 7 bases align to TRBD1. Trimming cost V 6 bases and J 2 bases; bases outside gene matches: 6. The length of the CDR3 is 14 residues. Germline values: CDR1 MNHEY, CDR2 SVGAGI. The DNA for the CDR3 is TGTGCCAGCAGGAACAGGGGTCCCAACTATGGCTACACCTTC. Translating gives CASRNRGPNYGYTF.

The rearrangement joins TRBV7-2 to TRBJ2-5; 11 bases agree with TRBD1. The ends lost 7 bases at V and 1 base at J; junction bases unmatched: 8. This CDR3 contains 16 residues. Looked up from germline, CDR1 is SGHTA and CDR2 is FQGNSA. Written as DNA, the CDR3 is TGTGCCAGCACCCGCGGGGACAGGGGGGTCCAAGAGACCCAGTACTTC. Translated, it gives CASTRGDRGVQETQYF. Using reference TRBV7-2 and TRBJ2-5 for the parts outside the CDR3, the full variable domain is GAGVSQSPSNKVTEKGKDVELRCDPISGHTALYWYRQSLGQGLEFLIYFQGNSAPDKSGLPSDRFSAERTGGSVSTLTIQRTQQEDSAVYLCASTRGDRGVQETQYFGPGTRLLVL.

The chain employs TRBV19 and TRBJ1-5, with 9 bases aligning to TRBD1. The germline gives CDR1 LNHDA, CDR2 SQIVND (reference sequence). This CDR3 is 14 amino acids long. Trimming removed 7 bases from V and 4 bases from J; junction bases left unmatched: 5. CDR3 coding DNA: TGTGCCAGTATACCGGGACAGGGTAATCAGCCCCAGCATTTT. Amino acid sequence: CASIPGQGNQPQHF.

The chain employs TRBV9 and TRBJ1-1; D is unresolved. CDR3 length: 14 amino acids. With 0 bases removed from V and 3 bases from J, the gap between germline ends came to 9 bases. Looked up from germline, CDR1 is SGDLS and CDR2 is YYNGEE. The CDR3 spells CASSVDGVDTEAFF. The CDR3 region has the DNA TGTGCCAGCAGCGTAGACGGGGTAGACACTGAAGCTTTCTTT.